The TCR beta chain under discussion was sequenced for a study of beta chain features in type 1 diabetes. The CDR3 covers 14 residues. V shed 6 bases and J shed 0 bases, with 11 bases lying between them. Germline-derived CDR1 and CDR2 are SNHLY and FYNNEI. Expressed TCRB transcripts got sequenced, as all isolated RNA was reverse transcribed. Sequenced naive, central memory and regulatory T cell samples produced an average of roughly 3.5 million reads. Assay: immunoSEQ multiplex PCR; the TCRdb copy retains only in-frame clones and omits some. Among hundreds of thousands of clones listed, 14% were seen once. Comment on this clone: The sample contains more than one DNA sequence encoding this CDR3.

V and J are TRBV2 and TRBJ1-1, with TRBD1 as a possible D gene (5 bases). The sequencing sample was made of central memory CD4+ T cells from blood. The receptor was derived from a man aged 30 to 45 in good health. The CDR3 is CASRGTGMNTEAFF. The CDR3, as DNA: TGTGCCAGCAGGGGGACGGGAATGAACACTGAAGCTTTCTTT.